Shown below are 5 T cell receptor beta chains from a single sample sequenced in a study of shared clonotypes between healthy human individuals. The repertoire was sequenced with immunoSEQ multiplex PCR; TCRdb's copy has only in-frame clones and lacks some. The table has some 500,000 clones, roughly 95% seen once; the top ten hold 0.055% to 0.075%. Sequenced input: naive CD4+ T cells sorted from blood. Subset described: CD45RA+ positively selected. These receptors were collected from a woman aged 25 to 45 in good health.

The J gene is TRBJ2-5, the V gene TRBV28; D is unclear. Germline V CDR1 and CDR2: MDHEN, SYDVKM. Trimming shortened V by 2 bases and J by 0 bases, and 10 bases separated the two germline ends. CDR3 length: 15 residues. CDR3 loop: CASSLQNGYQETQYF. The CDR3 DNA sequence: TGTGCCAGCAGTTTACAGAATGGGTACCAAGAGACCCAGTACTTC.

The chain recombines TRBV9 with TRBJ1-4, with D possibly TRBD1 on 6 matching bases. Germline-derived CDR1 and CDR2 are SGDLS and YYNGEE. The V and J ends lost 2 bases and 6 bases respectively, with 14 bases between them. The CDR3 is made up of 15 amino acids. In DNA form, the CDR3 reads TGTGCCAGCAGCGTCTCGAGGGGGGGCTATGAAAAACTGTTTTTT. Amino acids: CASSVSRGGYEKLFF.

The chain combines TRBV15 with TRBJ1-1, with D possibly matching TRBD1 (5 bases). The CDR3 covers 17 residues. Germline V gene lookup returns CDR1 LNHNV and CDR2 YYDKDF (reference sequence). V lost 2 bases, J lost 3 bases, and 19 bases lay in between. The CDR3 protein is CATSRRASSGQHTEAFF. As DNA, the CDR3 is TGTGCCACCAGCAGACGGGCTTCATCGGGGCAACACACTGAAGCTTTCTTT.

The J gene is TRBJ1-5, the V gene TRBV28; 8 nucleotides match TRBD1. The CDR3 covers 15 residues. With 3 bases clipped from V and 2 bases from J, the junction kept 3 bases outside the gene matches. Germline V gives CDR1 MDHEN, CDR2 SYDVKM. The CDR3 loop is CASSFSGGGNQPQHF. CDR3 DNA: TGTGCCAGCAGTTTTTCAGGGGGCGGCAATCAGCCCCAGCATTTT.

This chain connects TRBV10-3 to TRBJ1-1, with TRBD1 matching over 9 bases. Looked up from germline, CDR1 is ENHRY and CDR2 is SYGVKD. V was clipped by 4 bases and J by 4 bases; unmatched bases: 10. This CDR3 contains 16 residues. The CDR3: CAISGRAQGAVTEAFF. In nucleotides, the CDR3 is TGTGCCATCAGTGGGAGGGCACAGGGGGCGGTCACTGAAGCTTTCTTT.